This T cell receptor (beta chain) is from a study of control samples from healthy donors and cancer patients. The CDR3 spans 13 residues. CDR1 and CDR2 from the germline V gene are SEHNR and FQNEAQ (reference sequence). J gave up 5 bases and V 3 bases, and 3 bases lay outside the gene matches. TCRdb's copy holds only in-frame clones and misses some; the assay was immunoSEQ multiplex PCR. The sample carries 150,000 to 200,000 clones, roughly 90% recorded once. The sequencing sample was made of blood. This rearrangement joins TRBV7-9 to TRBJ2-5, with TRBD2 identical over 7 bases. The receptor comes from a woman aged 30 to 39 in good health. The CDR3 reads CASSLGGDETQYF. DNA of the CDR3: TGTGCCAGCAGCTTGGGAGGGGACGAGACCCAGTACTTC.